The subject of this entry is one TCR beta chain. The junction differs from germline at one of its ends, possibly a read error. The record originates from a study of T-cell reconstitution after alpha-beta-depleted transplantation in children. The library targeted TCRbeta and was prepared with unique molecular identifiers. TCRdb passed the PCR reads through MiXCR, listing each CDR3 protein once. The repertoire holds more than 450,000 distinct CDR3 sequences, approximately 16% seen once, with approximately 3% in the top ten. The CDR3 spans 14 residues. Germline V gene lookup returns CDR1 KGHSH and CDR2 LQKENI.

The chain links TRBV18 to TRBJ2-1; no clear D. The sequenced sample was PBMCs from the stem cell graft donor, obtained from the stem cell graft. This receptor was taken from a human donor who donated a stem cell graft to a child with acute lymphoblastic leukemia. CDR3 amino acids: CASSPPPGGHEQFF. As DNA, the CDR3 is TGTGCCAGCTCCCCACCCCCCGGTGGACATGAGCAGTTCTTC.